This TCR beta chain was identified during a study of blood T cell repertoires in COVID-19. Assay: immunoSEQ multiplex PCR; the TCRdb copy retains only in-frame clones and omits some. The profile shows a few hundred thousand clones, more than 80% of them singletons. This clone occurred once. The clonotype comes from a man aged 35-49 years with acute or convalescent COVID-19. The source material was peripheral blood.

CDR3 sequence (DNA): TGTGCCAGCAGCCGGGGGGAAGTGAGCTCTACGCAGTATTTT. It codes for CASSRGEVSSTQYF. This chain connects TRBV5-6 to TRBJ2-3; 7 nucleotides align to TRBD2. The CDR3 totals 14 residues. With V trimmed by 4 bases and J by 8 bases, 10 bases remained unmatched. Germline assignment: CDR1 SGHDT and CDR2 YYEEEE.